These 19 T cell receptor beta chains were sequenced from one sample in a study of cytomegalovirus exposure and HLA in healthy donors. Amplification used 60 Vbeta primers and 13 Jbeta primers. Measured with immunoSEQ multiplex PCR; TCRdb has only the in-frame clones, and not every one. The sample records 200,000 to 250,000 clones, around 80% being singletons. The sequenced sample was PBMCs. The receptor source for this set is a woman between 40 and 55 years old in good health and CMV-seronegative.

The V and J genes are TRBV4-3 and TRBJ2-7; maybe TRBD2 (6 bases). CDR1 is LGHNA and CDR2 is YSLEER in the germline V gene. This CDR3 comprises 15 residues. The V gene lost 0 bases and the J gene lost 3 bases, with 12 bases spanning the gap. CDR3 sequence (DNA): TGCGCCAGCAGCCAAGAGGTGGGGCGGGGCTACGAGCAGTACTTC. This gives the protein CASSQEVGRGYEQYF.

This chain joins TRBV9 and TRBJ2-1; TRBD1 aligns across 11 bases. This CDR3 has 15 residues. From germline, CDR1 is SGDLS and CDR2 YYNGEE. V shed 4 bases and J 8 bases; nucleotides not matched to a gene: 8. Here the CDR3 DNA reads TGTGCCAGCAGCCCTCAGGGACAGGGGGGTCATGAGCAGTTCTTC. It codes for CASSPQGQGGHEQFF.

The CDR3 loop reads CASSGGTGDSRYGYTF. The CDR3 DNA reads TGTGCCAGCAGCGGCGGGACAGGAGACAGCCGCTATGGCTACACCTTC. The chain couples TRBV11-3 to TRBJ1-2, with 8 bases aligning to TRBD1. This CDR3 region has 16 residues. From germline, CDR1 is SGHNT and CDR2 YENEEA. V shed 5 bases and J 4 bases; nucleotides not matched to a gene: 12.

This chain connects TRBV7-9 to TRBJ2-7; TRBD2 matches 8 bases. The germline gives CDR1 SEHNR, CDR2 FQNEAQ (reference sequence). The CDR3 loop spans 15 amino acids. J was trimmed by 5 bases and V by 5 bases; bases with no gene match: 11. In DNA form, the CDR3 reads TGTGCCAGCAGCCTCTTCGGGACTAGGGACCACGAGCAGTACTTC. Translation: CASSLFGTRDHEQYF. The full variable domain, with the rest looked up from reference TRBV7-9 and TRBJ2-7, is DTGVSQNPRHKITKRGQNVTFRCDPISEHNRLYWYRQTLGQGPEFLTYFQNEAQLEKSRLLSDRFSAERPKGSFSTLEIQRTEQGDSAMYLCASSLFGTRDHEQYFGPGTRLTVT.

This clone has just one count. The V and J genes are TRBV19 and TRBJ2-1; 15 bases agree with TRBD2. V trimming: 4 bases; J trimming: 1 base; junction bases outside the gene matches: 5. Looked up from germline, CDR1 is LNHDA and CDR2 is SQIVND (reference sequence). The CDR3 covers 18 residues. DNA for the CDR3: TGTGCCAGTAGTAGGGGGACTAGCGGGGGGCTGTCCTACAATGAGCAGTTCTTC. Its translation is CASSRGTSGGLSYNEQFF. Full variable domain (outside the CDR3, taken from reference TRBV19 and TRBJ2-1): DGGITQSPKYLFRKEGQNVTLSCEQNLNHDAMYWYRQDPGQGLRLIYYSQIVNDFQKGDIAEGYSVSREKKESFPLTVTSAQKNPTAFYLCASSRGTSGGLSYNEQFFGPGTRLTVL.

The V call is TRBV19, the J call TRBJ2-2; TRBD1 matches 10 bases. The CDR3 covers 16 residues. CDR1 and CDR2 (germline): LNHDA, SQIVND (reference sequence). V shed 10 bases, J shed 0 bases, and the junction held 8 bases outside the gene matches. The DNA of the CDR3 is TGTGCCACCAAGCCCGACAGGGGGCCGAACACCGGGGAGCTGTTTTTT. Translating gives CATKPDRGPNTGELFF.

The chain has TRBV5-1 and TRBJ2-5; D is perhaps TRBD1 (6 bases). The CDR3 length is 14 residues. Germline V gene lookup returns CDR1 SGHRS and CDR2 YFSETQ. V lost 0 bases to trimming and J lost 5 bases, with 11 bases between them. The CDR3 DNA sequence: TGCGCCAGCAGCTTGGAGGGGGTGGGGGAGACCCAGTACTTC. Protein: CASSLEGVGETQYF.

This sequence joins TRBV5-4 and TRBJ2-7; D not certain. This CDR3 is 15 amino acids long. The germline V gene encodes CDR1 SGHNT and CDR2 YYREEE (reference sequence). V lost 1 base and J lost 0, with 11 bases in between. The DNA of the CDR3 is TGTGCCAGCAGCTTGCCCCAGAAAAGCTCCTACGAGCAGTACTTC. As protein: CASSLPQKSSYEQYF.

V and J are TRBV5-1 and TRBJ2-2; TRBD2 aligns across 8 bases. The CDR3 has 17 amino acids. With 4 bases clipped from V and 3 bases from J, the junction kept 11 bases outside the gene matches. In germline, CDR1 is SGHRS, CDR2 YFSETQ. The CDR3 spells CASSLEPGLGDTGELFF. The CDR3 DNA follows: TGCGCCAGCAGCCTGGAACCGGGACTAGGCGACACCGGGGAGCTGTTTTTT.

The chain uses TRBV10-3 and TRBJ2-5, with a tentative D call TRBD2 (6 bases). CDR3 size: 15 residues. The V gene's germline CDR1 is ENHRY and CDR2 SYGVKD. V was trimmed by 3 bases and J by 3 bases, leaving 14 bases between them. The CDR3 coding sequence is TGTGCCATCAGTGACCCTCCCCGGGAGAAAGAGACCCAGTACTTC. Encoded protein: CAISDPPREKETQYF.

The chain carries TRBV25-1 and TRBJ1-2; 7 nucleotides match TRBD1. The CDR3 length is 13 residues. Germline loops: CDR1 MGHDK, CDR2 SYGVNS. Losses at the gene ends were 6 bases for V and 5 bases for J; bases not matched to a gene: 6. The CDR3 DNA reads as TGTGCCAGCAGAGAGAAGGGGGCTTATGGCTACACCTTC. Protein: CASREKGAYGYTF.

The gene calls are TRBV6-5 and TRBJ2-5; D might be TRBD1 (6 bases). The ends were cut back, 4 bases at V and 5 bases at J, with 8 bases in the middle. The CDR3 spans 12 residues. Germline CDR1 is MNHEY and CDR2 is SVGAGI. This CDR3 reads CASSSRGETQYF. DNA for the CDR3: TGTGCCAGCAGTTCGAGGGGGGAGACCCAGTACTTC.

Only a few counts were recorded for this clone. The V gene is TRBV5-1, the J gene TRBJ2-5; TRBD2 aligns across 7 bases. The CDR3 runs to 13 residues. With V trimmed by 4 bases and J by 5 bases, 5 bases remained unmatched. CDR1 is SGHRS and CDR2 is YFSETQ in the germline V gene. The CDR3 DNA reads as TGCGCCAGCAGCGGGGGGGTGGAGGAGACCCAGTACTTC. Residues: CASSGGVEETQYF.

This clone has only one observation. Written as DNA, the CDR3 is TGCGCCAGCAGCTTGGTGGGACACACTGGAAACACCATATATTTT. It yields the protein CASSLVGHTGNTIYF. The rearrangement links TRBV5-1 to TRBJ1-3; D perhaps matches TRBD1 (6 bases). CDR3 length equals 15 residues. Germline loops: CDR1 SGHRS, CDR2 YFSETQ. The V end lost 0 bases, the J end lost 2 bases, and 9 bases lay between the germline ends.

V and J are TRBV2 and TRBJ2-3, with D possibly being TRBD2 (6 bases). V lost 8 bases and J lost 0, with 27 bases in between. The V gene's germline CDR1 is SNHLY and CDR2 FYNNEI. This CDR3 has 19 residues. The CDR3 sequence is CASGQPGTWGAASTDTQYF. CDR3 bases: TGTGCCAGCGGCCAACCCGGGACTTGGGGAGCTGCTAGCACAGATACGCAGTATTTT.

The chain carries TRBV4-1 and TRBJ1-3; maybe TRBD1 (6 bases). Trimming stripped 0 bases from V and 0 bases from J, with 9 bases between. This CDR3 contains 16 residues. The germline V gene has CDR1 MGHRA and CDR2 YSYEKL. CDR3 sequence reads: CASSQEGALSGNTIYF. CDR3 DNA: TGCGCCAGCAGCCAAGAGGGGGCCCTCTCTGGAAACACCATATATTTT.

This chain uses TRBV20-1 with TRBJ2-1; no clear D gene. V gave up 1 base and J gave up 9 bases, with 7 bases separating them. The germline V gene has CDR1 DFQATT and CDR2 SNEGSKA (reference sequence). CDR3 length: 11 residues. CDR3 DNA sequence: TGCAGTGCTAGAGGAGCGAGTGAGCAGTTCTTC. This gives the protein CSARGASEQFF.

This clone has only one observation. This chain joins TRBV18 and TRBJ1-1, with D perhaps matching TRBD1 (6 bases). This CDR3 is 14 amino acids long. CDR1 and CDR2 from the germline V gene are KGHSH and LQKENI. V was clipped by 4 bases and J by 0 bases, with 9 bases between them. The CDR3 coding sequence is TGTGCCAGCTCACGAGGACAGCTGAACACTGAAGCTTTCTTT. Translating gives CASSRGQLNTEAFF.

The chain joins TRBV6-6 to TRBJ1-2; D gene ambiguous. V was trimmed by 6 bases and J by 1 base, leaving 6 bases between them. Germline values: CDR1 MNHNY, CDR2 SVGAGI (reference sequence). The CDR3 contains 12 residues. CDR3 amino acids: CASRQLNYGYTF. The CDR3 region has the DNA TGTGCCAGCAGACAGCTTAACTATGGCTACACCTTC.